The 27 T cell receptor beta chains below come from one sample, sequenced in a study of T-cell memory formation after mild COVID-19. Using its own MiXCR run on the 5' RACE reads, TCRdb lists one record per CDR3 protein. This sample has 200,000 to 250,000 distinct CDR3 sequences, with around 10% found just once. Sequenced: PBMCs or a T cell subset sorted from them (not recorded which). The receptors shown here come from a man aged 18 to 35 who had mild COVID-19 (a few samples of this study predate the infection). Cell type and time point are not known.

This clonotype was recorded a few times. The chain links TRBV10-3 to TRBJ2-5, with TRBD1 matching 7 bases. The V gene end was trimmed by 9 bases and the J gene end by 4 bases; junction bases not matched to a gene: 5. The V gene's germline CDR1 is ENHRY and CDR2 SYGVKD. CDR3 length: 12 amino acids. In DNA, the CDR3 is TGTGCCATAGGGGGCTCGGGAGAGACCCAGTACTTC. Protein: CAIGGSGETQYF.

This clonotype was detected many times. V usage is TRBV4-1 and J usage is TRBJ1-2, with 8 bases matching TRBD1. Germline V gene sequence: CDR1 MGHRA, CDR2 YSYEKL. The CDR3 totals 14 residues. V shed 2 bases, J shed 4 bases, and the junction held 3 bases outside the gene matches. The CDR3 DNA reads as TGCGCCAGCAGCCAATATGACAGGGGCTATGGCTACACCTTC. Translating it yields CASSQYDRGYGYTF.

This clonotype has just a few counts. The rearrangement links TRBV4-1 to TRBJ1-2; D not certain. Germline V CDR1 and CDR2: MGHRA, YSYEKL. Trimming removed 4 bases at V and 0 bases at J, with 9 bases between. This CDR3 is 14 amino acids long. CDR3 amino acids: CASSPDGTNYGYTF. The CDR3 DNA sequence: TGCGCCAGCAGCCCCGATGGGACTAACTATGGCTACACCTTC.

This clonotype was found a few times. This chain connects TRBV3-1 to TRBJ2-1; 7 bases agree with TRBD1. There are 15 residues in the CDR3. V gave up 3 bases and J gave up 4 bases; unmatched junction bases: 6. Looked up from germline, CDR1 is LGHDT and CDR2 is YNNKEL (reference sequence). CDR3 protein: CASSQGQILYNEQFF. As DNA, the CDR3 is TGTGCCAGCAGCCAGGGACAGATACTTTACAATGAGCAGTTCTTC.

This chain joins TRBV6-5 and TRBJ2-3; TRBD2 is a possible D gene (5 bases). The CDR3 consists of 15 residues. Germline CDR1 and CDR2: MNHEY and SVGAGI. V was shortened by 6 bases and J by 1 base, with 14 bases between the two germline ends. The CDR3 protein is CASRERRSGTDTQYF. The CDR3 bases are TGTGCCAGCAGAGAACGGAGGTCGGGCACAGATACGCAGTATTTT.

This clonotype was observed a few times. The J gene is TRBJ1-5, the V gene TRBV7-9, with a tentative D call TRBD1 (6 bases). The ends were cut back, 2 bases at V and 2 bases at J, with 10 bases in the middle. The CDR3 has 15 residues. Germline CDR1 reads SEHNR; CDR2 reads FQNEAQ (reference sequence). The CDR3 is CASSLTGSGNQPQHF. As DNA, the CDR3 is TGTGCCAGCAGCTTAACAGGGTCTGGCAATCAGCCCCAGCATTTT.

V gene TRBV7-7 combines with J gene TRBJ2-7, with D possibly matching TRBD1 (5 bases). Per germline, CDR1 SSHAT and CDR2 FNYEAQ (reference sequence). CDR3 length: 17 amino acids. The CDR3, as DNA: TGTGCTAGCAGCTTAGATCTCGCCAGGGTACGGAGTTACGAGCAGTACGTC. Its translation: CASSLDLARVRSYEQYV.

The chain recombines TRBV9 with TRBJ2-2, with a possible D match to TRBD1 (6 bases). Germline loops: CDR1 SGDLS, CDR2 YYNGEE. Trimming took off 2 bases at V and 7 bases at J, with 12 bases between the two ends. This CDR3 region has 14 residues. CDR3 loop: CASSVWTDGGELFF. In DNA form, the CDR3 reads TGTGCCAGCAGCGTGTGGACAGACGGCGGGGAGCTGTTTTTT.

This clonotype was observed a handful of times. The chain links TRBV4-2 to TRBJ1-6; TRBD1 aligns across 9 bases. The CDR3 consists of 16 residues. V was clipped by 4 bases and J by 8 bases; unmatched bases: 9. Germline V gene lookup returns CDR1 LGHNA and CDR2 YNFKEQ. The chain's CDR3 is CASSRSRTGAYSPLHF. For the CDR3, the DNA is TGTGCCAGCAGCCGTTCCCGGACAGGGGCGTATTCACCCCTCCACTTT.

This clonotype was counted only a few times. V gene TRBV11-1 combines with J gene TRBJ2-5; 10 bases are shared with TRBD2. This CDR3 spans 17 amino acids. CDR1 SGHAT and CDR2 FQDESV come from the germline V gene (reference sequence). The V segment lost 4 bases and the J segment 4 bases; nucleotides outside the gene matches: 12. The CDR3 spells CASSYQRGGVGGETQYF. In DNA form, the CDR3 reads TGTGCCAGCAGCTATCAGCGGGGGGGAGTTGGAGGAGAGACCCAGTACTTC.

The chain uses TRBV12-3 or TRBV12-4 and TRBJ2-2; tentatively, D is TRBD1 or TRBD2 (5 bases each). Trimming pared 0 bases from V and 5 bases from J, leaving 7 bases between. There are 14 residues in the CDR3. The CDR3: CASSLAEGTGELFF. CDR3 bases: TGTGCCAGCAGTTTAGCCGAGGGGACCGGGGAGCTGTTTTTT.

The gene calls are TRBV4-1 and TRBJ1-2; 9 positions agree with TRBD1. J gave up 4 bases and V 2 bases, and 5 bases lay outside the gene matches. The CDR3 extends over 15 amino acids. CDR1 is MGHRA and CDR2 is YSYEKL in the germline V gene. The DNA of the CDR3 is TGCGCCAGCAGCCAACCGGGACAGGGCGCCTATGGCTACACCTTC. Translating it yields CASSQPGQGAYGYTF.

The CDR3 DNA is TGTGCCAGCAGCTCGACGACGATCCGCACAGATACGCAGTATTTT. Encoded protein: CASSSTTIRTDTQYF. The rearrangement links TRBV5-6 to TRBJ2-3; D call uncertain. The CDR3 extends over 15 amino acids. V shed 3 bases and J shed 1 base, with 12 bases lying between them. Per germline, CDR1 SGHDT and CDR2 YYEEEE.

The chain employs TRBV20-1 and TRBJ2-7, with no clear D. V lost 0 bases to trimming and J lost 5 bases, with 8 bases between them. Germline V gene lookup returns CDR1 DFQATT and CDR2 SNEGSKA (reference sequence). This CDR3 is built from 12 residues. CDR3 in amino acids: CSARDQGDEQYF. CDR3 sequence (DNA): TGCAGTGCTAGAGATCAAGGCGACGAGCAGTACTTC.

J is TRBJ2-7 and V is TRBV5-1; TRBD2 aligns across 12 bases. Trimming at V came to 4 bases and at J to 4 bases, leaving 12 bases not matched to a gene. Germline CDR1 reads SGHRS; CDR2 reads YFSETQ. The CDR3 is 17 residues long. The CDR3: CASSATASGGAFYEQYF. CDR3 DNA: TGCGCCAGCAGCGCCACGGCTAGCGGGGGGGCGTTTTACGAGCAGTACTTC.

The DNA of the CDR3 is TGCAGTGCTCAAAAGACTAGCGGGGCCCAAGATACGCAGTATTTT. Translated, it gives CSAQKTSGAQDTQYF. V gene TRBV20-1 combines with J gene TRBJ2-3, with TRBD2 matching over 11 bases. In germline, CDR1 is DFQATT, CDR2 SNEGSKA (reference sequence). V trimming: 5 bases; J trimming: 5 bases; junction bases outside the gene matches: 9. CDR3 length: 15 amino acids.

This clonotype occurred many times. This chain joins TRBV18 and TRBJ1-5; D remains ambiguous. V was clipped by 3 bases and J by 2 bases, with 11 bases between them. The V gene's germline CDR1 is KGHSH and CDR2 LQKENI. The CDR3 is 15 residues long. The CDR3 protein is CASSPVPIGNQPQHF. DNA of the CDR3: TGTGCCAGCTCACCTGTACCTATTGGCAATCAGCCCCAGCATTTT.

This clonotype was detected ten times or more. The chain joins TRBV7-2 to TRBJ2-2, with D uncertain. Germline V gene lookup returns CDR1 SGHTA and CDR2 FQGNSA. This CDR3 contains 13 residues. The V gene lost 5 bases and the J gene lost 6 bases, with 10 bases spanning the gap. The CDR3 bases are TGTGCCAGCAGCCTATTTACCGCCGGGGAGCTGTTTTTT. Translated: CASSLFTAGELFF.

The table lists this clonotype with a few counts. The J gene is TRBJ1-5, the V gene TRBV24-1; no clear D gene. V was pared by 9 bases and J by 2 bases, with 16 bases between. CDR3 size: 15 residues. Germline assignment: CDR1 KGHDR and CDR2 SFDVKD. Written as DNA, the CDR3 is TGTGCCACCCGGCATCGGACCCATGGCAATCAGCCCCAGCATTTT. Translating gives CATRHRTHGNQPQHF.

This clonotype was seen only a few times. V gene TRBV25-1 combines with J gene TRBJ1-1; 7 bases match TRBD1. The CDR3 spans 14 residues. The V and J ends lost 6 bases and 3 bases, in that order; junction bases with no gene match: 7. CDR1 and CDR2 (germline): MGHDK, SYGVNS. CDR3 bases: TGTGCCAGCAGGCAGACAGGGACGGACACTGAAGCTTTCTTT. This sequence encodes CASRQTGTDTEAFF.

This clonotype showed up just once. This chain uses TRBV7-9 with TRBJ2-5; D gene ambiguous. The CDR3 is 14 residues long. Germline V lookup: CDR1 SEHNR, CDR2 FQNEAQ (reference sequence). V was clipped by 5 bases and J by 3 bases, with 13 bases between them. The DNA for the CDR3 is TGTGCCAGCAGCGACCAGTGGTCTGAAGAGACCCAGTACTTC. It codes for CASSDQWSEETQYF.

The chain combines TRBV10-3 with TRBJ1-2; D may be TRBD1 (6 bases). V shed 7 bases and J shed 6 bases, with 15 bases lying between them. The CDR3 spans 13 residues. Germline V gene data show CDR1 as ENHRY and CDR2 as SYGVKD. This CDR3 reads CAITTGRGDGYTF. In DNA, the CDR3 is TGTGCCATCACCACCGGAAGGGGGGATGGCTACACCTTC.

This clonotype was recorded a few times. This rearrangement joins TRBV9 to TRBJ2-1; TRBD2 matches at 8 bases. The CDR3 contains 12 residues. Per the germline V gene, CDR1 is SGDLS and CDR2 is YYNGEE. V lost 3 bases to trimming and J lost 10 bases; unmatched junction nucleotides: 3. CDR3: CASSASGGEQFF. The CDR3 coding sequence is TGTGCCAGCAGCGCGAGCGGGGGAGAGCAGTTCTTC.

The chain carries TRBV20-1 and TRBJ2-1; D call uncertain. Trimming pared 1 base from V and 4 bases from J, leaving 11 bases between. The CDR3 has 14 residues. The germline V gene has CDR1 DFQATT and CDR2 SNEGSKA (reference sequence). CDR3 DNA sequence: TGCAGTGCTAGAGGTCCCCACGAGTACAATGAGCAGTTCTTC. This encodes CSARGPHEYNEQFF.

The V and J genes are TRBV5-1 and TRBJ1-4; maybe TRBD1 (5 bases). The CDR3 consists of 14 residues. The V gene's germline CDR1 is SGHRS and CDR2 YFSETQ. The V end lost 5 bases, the J end lost 2 bases, and 10 bases lay between the germline ends. The CDR3 here is CASREGSTNEKLFF. Written as DNA, the CDR3 is TGCGCCAGCAGAGAGGGGTCTACTAATGAAAAACTGTTTTTT.

The chain couples TRBV20-1 to TRBJ1-5; D uncertain. The germline CDR1 and CDR2 sequences are DFQATT and SNEGSKA (reference sequence). The CDR3 is made up of 16 amino acids. Trimming cost V 1 base and J 6 bases, with 19 bases left between them. This CDR3 reads CSARVRGGRGSQPQHF. In DNA, the CDR3 is TGCAGTGCTAGAGTTCGGGGTGGCCGGGGATCTCAGCCCCAGCATTTT.

This chain uses TRBV7-3 with TRBJ2-3; D ambiguous. Per the germline V gene, CDR1 is SGHTA and CDR2 is FQGTGA. V gave up 0 bases and J gave up 5 bases, with 6 bases separating them. The CDR3 consists of 13 residues. The DNA for the CDR3 is TGTGCCAGCAGCTTAACGTTTGAAGATACGCAGTATTTT. This gives the protein CASSLTFEDTQYF.